Shown below are 29 T cell receptor beta chains from a single sample sequenced in a study of Ad26.COV2.S vaccination and SARS-CoV-2 variants. The data were produced by immunoSEQ multiplex PCR, yet TCRdb's version contains in-frame clones alone and is incomplete. Of 350,000 to 450,000 clones listed, over 75% are singletons. Treatment in this sample: around 19 received Ad26.COV2.S at low or high dose, single or two shots; 5 received placebo; per-sample allocation not given. Sampling was done on day 63 after the first vaccine or placebo injection. Here the sequenced sample was peripheral blood, taken in a trial of Ad26.COV2.S vaccine versus placebo. The receptors originated from a person aged 18-65 years who received the Ad26.COV2.S COVID-19 vaccine or a placebo.

The CDR3 DNA follows: TGTGCCAAGAGGGACAGGGACCCCTACGAGCAGTACTTC. Its translation: CAKRDRDPYEQYF. The chain couples TRBV24-1 to TRBJ2-7; the match to TRBD1 covers 9 bases. V was pared by 11 bases and J by 2 bases, with 6 bases of the junction left unmatched. The CDR3 has 13 residues. The germline V gene encodes CDR1 KGHDR and CDR2 SFDVKD.

The chain couples TRBV5-1 to TRBJ2-3, with D possibly TRBD1 on 6 matching bases. The germline CDR1 and CDR2 sequences are SGHRS and YFSETQ. The CDR3 spans 14 residues. Deletions cut 3 bases from V and 5 bases from J, with 13 bases between. The CDR3 sequence: CASSYRDTGDTQYF. The CDR3 nucleotides read TGCGCCAGCAGCTACCGGGACACGGGAGATACGCAGTATTTT.

This rearrangement joins TRBV11-2 to TRBJ2-1; 7 bases line up with TRBD1. CDR1 and CDR2 (germline): SGHAT, FQNNGV. The CDR3 totals 17 residues. V lost 1 base and J lost 4; bases outside the gene matches: 10. The CDR3 reads CASSLGGATGFYNEQFF. The CDR3 DNA reads TGTGCCAGCAGCTTAGGAGGGGCGACAGGGTTTTACAATGAGCAGTTCTTC.

The V and J genes are TRBV10-3 and TRBJ1-2; D gene uncertain. The germline V gene has CDR1 ENHRY and CDR2 SYGVKD. V gave up 0 bases and J gave up 7 bases, with 6 bases separating them. CDR3 length equals 12 residues. The CDR3 loop reads CAISESEAGYTF. The DNA for the CDR3 is TGTGCCATCAGTGAGTCGGAGGCTGGCTACACCTTC.

The chain employs TRBV28 and TRBJ2-1; D remains ambiguous. V gave up 6 bases and J gave up 3 bases, with 15 bases separating them. The CDR3 loop spans 15 amino acids. Germline CDR1 is MDHEN and CDR2 is SYDVKM. CDR3 DNA: TGTGCCAGCAGCCCATCCCTGCTTAGCTACAATGAGCAGTTCTTC. Protein product: CASSPSLLSYNEQFF. The complete variable domain, with remaining parts taken from reference TRBV28 and TRBJ2-1, reads DVKVTQSSRYLVKRTGEKVFLECVQDMDHENMFWYRQDPGLGLRLIYFSYDVKMKEKGDIPEGYSVSREKKERFSLILESASTNQTSMYLCASSPSLLSYNEQFFGPGTRLTVL.

This clone was found once. The chain links TRBV21-1 to TRBJ2-7; the table's D call of TRBD1 was not tested on the DNA. TRBV21-1 is a pseudogene. This CDR3 is built from 16 residues. The CDR3 coding sequence is TGTGCCAGCAGCAAATATGACAGGGGAACACCCTACGAGCAGTACTTC. Its translation is CASSKYDRGTPYEQYF.

The rearrangement uses TRBV6-1 and TRBJ2-2, with 8 bases matching TRBD2. Germline assignment: CDR1 MNHNS and CDR2 SASEGT. Unmatched junction bases numbered 7, after V lost 2 bases and J lost 5 bases. The CDR3 extends over 16 amino acids. The CDR3 bases are TGTGCCAGCAGTGAATATTACCTAGCGGGTACCGGGGAGCTGTTTTTT. Amino acids: CASSEYYLAGTGELFF.

The V call is TRBV7-6, the J call TRBJ2-5; 8 bases line up with TRBD1. CDR1 and CDR2 (germline): SGHVS, FNYEAQ. The CDR3 length is 16 residues. Trimming took 5 bases from V and 1 from J; bases not matched to a gene: 9. DNA for the CDR3: TGTGCCAGCAGCCTAGGCCGGGACAGGTTCCAAGAGACCCAGTACTTC. Protein sequence: CASSLGRDRFQETQYF.

The chain has TRBV5-1 and TRBJ2-2; 8 nucleotides align to TRBD1. Unmatched junction bases numbered 7, after V lost 2 bases and J lost 4 bases. Germline V CDR1 and CDR2: SGHRS, YFSETQ. This CDR3 is 16 amino acids long. CDR3 bases: TGCGCCAGCAGCTTTCAGGGGGCAGGGGGCACCGGGGAGCTGTTTTTT. Protein sequence: CASSFQGAGGTGELFF.

This clone was seen just once. The chain couples TRBV5-1 to TRBJ2-1, with 15 bases fitting TRBD2. This CDR3 has 20 amino acids. CDR1 SGHRS and CDR2 YFSETQ come from the germline V gene. V gave up 4 bases and J gave up 2 bases; unmatched junction bases: 13. The CDR3 sequence is CASSPLAGLAGGPTYNEQFF. The CDR3 coding sequence is TGCGCCAGCAGCCCGCTAGCGGGACTAGCGGGAGGCCCCACCTACAATGAGCAGTTCTTC.

The sample holds a few counts of this clone. CDR3 loop: CASSSTGLHEQYF. Here the CDR3 DNA reads TGTGCCAGCAGCTCAACAGGGCTCCACGAGCAGTACTTC. This rearrangement joins TRBV11-2 to TRBJ2-7; TRBD1 might be the D (6 bases). The CDR3 length is 13 residues. Trimming took off 4 bases at V and 5 bases at J, with 12 bases between the two ends. Germline CDR1 SGHAT, CDR2 FQNNGV.

This rearrangement joins TRBV7-7 to TRBJ2-3; the D gene could be TRBD1 or TRBD2 (5 bases each). V lost 5 bases, J lost 6 bases, and 18 bases lay in between. The CDR3 spans 15 residues. The V gene's germline CDR1 is SSHAT and CDR2 FNYEAQ (reference sequence). The CDR3 DNA is TGTGCCAGCAGCCCATATCGAGGGGCTGGGGATACGCAGTATTTT. Translation: CASSPYRGAGDTQYF.

This rearrangement joins TRBV5-4 to TRBJ2-7; D uncertain. The CDR3 loop spans 14 amino acids. Germline V gene data show CDR1 as SGHNT and CDR2 as YYREEE (reference sequence). V was pared by 2 bases and J by 2 bases, with 11 bases between. The CDR3 DNA reads as TGTGCCAGCAGCTTCATGGGGAAACCCTACGAGCAGTACTTC. Translation: CASSFMGKPYEQYF.

The chain couples TRBV28 to TRBJ2-3, with TRBD1 identical over 7 bases. Germline assignment: CDR1 MDHEN and CDR2 SYDVKM. This CDR3 region has 15 residues. The V gene end was trimmed by 4 bases and the J gene end by 4 bases; junction bases not matched to a gene: 8. In DNA, the CDR3 is TGTGCCAGCAGTTCAAGACAGGGTGGTGCAGATACGCAGTATTTT. Its translation: CASSSRQGGADTQYF.

This chain connects TRBV20-1 to TRBJ2-2; D is unresolved. The CDR3 runs 11 residues. CDR1 DFQATT and CDR2 SNEGSKA come from the germline V gene (reference sequence). Written as DNA, the CDR3 is TGCAGGTTCAAGGGCACCGGGGAGCTGTTTTTT. Translation gives CRFKGTGELFF.

The J gene is TRBJ2-1, the V gene TRBV12-3 or TRBV12-4; D gene unclear. This CDR3 has 9 amino acids. Trimming took off 5 bases at V and 10 bases at J, with 3 bases between the two ends. The CDR3 here is CASSPEQFF. CDR3 coding DNA: TGTGCCAGCAGTCCGGAGCAGTTCTTC.

The chain carries TRBV7-8 and TRBJ1-5; D call uncertain. The CDR3 runs to 14 residues. Germline values: CDR1 SGHVS, CDR2 FQNEAQ. The V gene lost 5 bases and the J gene lost 4 bases, with 12 bases spanning the gap. The CDR3 sequence is CASSRLTINQPQHF. The CDR3, as DNA: TGTGCCAGCAGCCGGCTAACCATTAATCAGCCCCAGCATTTT.

The J gene is TRBJ1-2, the V gene TRBV19; D call uncertain. V shed 3 bases and J shed 4 bases, with 9 bases lying between them. The CDR3 length is 13 residues. Germline CDR1 is LNHDA and CDR2 is SQIVND (reference sequence). The DNA for the CDR3 is TGTGCCAGTAGTATGCAGGCCCGCTATGGCTACACCTTC. This translates into CASSMQARYGYTF.

This clone was recorded once. The genes are TRBV6-1 and TRBJ1-2; D not certain. Per germline, CDR1 MNHNS and CDR2 SASEGT. This CDR3 comprises 15 residues. The V and J ends lost 2 bases and 0 bases respectively, with 10 bases between them. CDR3 nucleotides: TGTGCCAGCAGTGAACTGACACCATCTAACTATGGCTACACCTTC. The encoded protein is CASSELTPSNYGYTF.

The chain uses TRBV7-2 and TRBJ2-7, with 7 bases lining up with TRBD1. Germline values: CDR1 SGHTA, CDR2 FQGNSA. This CDR3 is 15 amino acids long. The V gene end was trimmed by 1 base and the J gene end by 4 bases; junction bases not matched to a gene: 7. CDR3 nucleotides: TGTGCCAGCAGCTTAGAGTTAGGACAGGTGTACGAGCAGTACTTC. As protein: CASSLELGQVYEQYF.

The CDR3 DNA reads TGTGCCAGCAGCTTGGGCCCGAGGGGCGAGCAGTACTTC. Encoded protein: CASSLGPRGEQYF. J is TRBJ2-7 and V is TRBV5-8, with D possibly being TRBD1 or TRBD2 (5 bases each). The V and J ends lost 0 bases and 6 bases respectively, with 10 bases between them. Per the germline V gene, CDR1 is SGHTS and CDR2 is YDEGEE. The CDR3 has 13 amino acids.

The rearrangement uses TRBV7-9 and TRBJ2-1; 11 bases map to TRBD1. Germline V CDR1 and CDR2: SEHNR, FQNEAQ (reference sequence). Trimming removed 5 bases from V and 7 bases from J; junction bases left unmatched: 7. The CDR3 contains 15 residues. CDR3 residues: CASSPGQGAGNEQFF. The CDR3, as DNA: TGTGCCAGCAGCCCCGGACAGGGGGCAGGAAATGAGCAGTTCTTC.

V and J are TRBV7-9 and TRBJ1-5; perhaps TRBD1 as D (6 bases). The CDR3 runs to 16 residues. Germline lookup yields CDR1 SEHNR and CDR2 FQNEAQ (reference sequence). V lost 1 base and J lost 5, with 15 bases in between. The CDR3 sequence is CASSLVGQGQHQPQHF. The CDR3 nucleotides read TGTGCCAGCAGCTTAGTAGGGCAGGGGCAGCATCAGCCCCAGCATTTT. The full variable domain, with the rest looked up from reference TRBV7-9 and TRBJ1-5, is DTGVSQNPRHKITKRGQNVTFRCDPISEHNRLYWYRQTLGQGPEFLTYFQNEAQLEKSRLLSDRFSAERPKGSFSTLEIQRTEQGDSAMYLCASSLVGQGQHQPQHFGDGTRLSIL.

V and J are TRBV5-4 and TRBJ1-2; 8 bases fit TRBD1. J was trimmed by 6 bases and V by 4 bases; bases with no gene match: 8. This CDR3 is built from 14 residues. Germline CDR1 reads SGHNT; CDR2 reads YYREEE (reference sequence). The CDR3 region has the DNA TGTGCCAGCAGCCTGGGGGGACAGGAGCATGGCTACACCTTC. It encodes CASSLGGQEHGYTF.

J is TRBJ2-1 and V is TRBV5-4; 10 bases map to TRBD1. From germline, CDR1 is SGHNT and CDR2 YYREEE (reference sequence). The CDR3 spans 15 residues. V lost 1 base and J lost 7; bases outside the gene matches: 5. In nucleotides, the CDR3 is TGTGCCAGCAGCTTGAAGGACAGGGGGGGAAATGAGCAGTTCTTC. Amino acids: CASSLKDRGGNEQFF.

J is TRBJ2-1 and V is TRBV18; 7 bases fit TRBD1. CDR1 and CDR2 (germline): KGHSH, LQKENI. V shed 3 bases and J 0 bases; nucleotides not matched to a gene: 5. The CDR3 loop spans 16 amino acids. In nucleotides, the CDR3 is TGTGCCAGCTCACCGAGACGGACAGGCTCCTACAATGAGCAGTTCTTC. It encodes CASSPRRTGSYNEQFF.

In DNA form, the CDR3 reads TGTGCCAGCTCCCGACTGCAGGGAGTAGCTGAAGCTTTCTTT. This codes for CASSRLQGVAEAFF. V gene TRBV18 combines with J gene TRBJ1-1, with D perhaps matching TRBD1 (5 bases). Germline lookup yields CDR1 KGHSH and CDR2 LQKENI. V was pared by 6 bases and J by 6 bases, with 17 bases between. The CDR3 totals 14 residues.

This clone was counted only a few times. V usage is TRBV7-2 and J usage is TRBJ2-3; possibly TRBD1 for D (6 bases). Germline loops: CDR1 SGHTA, CDR2 FQGNSA. The V end was cut by 6 bases, the J end by 3 bases, with 13 bases between. This CDR3 is 14 amino acids long. In DNA, the CDR3 is TGTGCCAGCAGGGGGGCAGGGTTTACAGATACGCAGTATTTT. Amino acids: CASRGAGFTDTQYF.

CDR3 protein: CASSDRGLGYGYTF. CDR3 nucleotides: TGTGCCAGCAGTGACAGGGGGCTGGGCTATGGCTACACCTTC. J is TRBJ1-2 and V is TRBV6-1, with 8 bases lining up with TRBD1. The CDR3 spans 14 residues. V dropped 3 bases and J dropped 4; count of bases not matched to a gene: 4. Germline CDR1 reads MNHNS; CDR2 reads SASEGT.